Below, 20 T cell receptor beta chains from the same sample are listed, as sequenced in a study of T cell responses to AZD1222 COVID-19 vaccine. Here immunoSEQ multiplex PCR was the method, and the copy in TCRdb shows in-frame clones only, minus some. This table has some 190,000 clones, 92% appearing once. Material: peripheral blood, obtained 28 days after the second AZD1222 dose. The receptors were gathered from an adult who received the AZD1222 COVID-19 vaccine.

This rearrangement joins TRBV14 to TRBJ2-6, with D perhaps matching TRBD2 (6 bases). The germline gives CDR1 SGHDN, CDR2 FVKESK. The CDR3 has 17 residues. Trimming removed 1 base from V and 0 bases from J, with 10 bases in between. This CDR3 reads CASSQGLGRSGANVLTF. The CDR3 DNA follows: TGTGCCAGCAGCCAAGGACTAGGGCGCTCTGGGGCCAACGTCCTGACTTTC.

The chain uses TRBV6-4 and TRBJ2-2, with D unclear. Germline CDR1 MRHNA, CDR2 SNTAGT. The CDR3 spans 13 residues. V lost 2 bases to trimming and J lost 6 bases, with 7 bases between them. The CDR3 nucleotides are TGTGCCAGCAGTGACACAGACTCCGGGGAGCTGTTTTTT. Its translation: CASSDTDSGELFF.

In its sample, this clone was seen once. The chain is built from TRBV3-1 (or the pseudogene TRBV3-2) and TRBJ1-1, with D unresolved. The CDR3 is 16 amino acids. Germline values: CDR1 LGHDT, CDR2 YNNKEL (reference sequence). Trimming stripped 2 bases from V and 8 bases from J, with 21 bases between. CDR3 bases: TGTGCCAGCAGCCAAAAGAGGGTAGACCGCGCGGGAGAAGCTTTCTTT. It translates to CASSQKRVDRAGEAFF.

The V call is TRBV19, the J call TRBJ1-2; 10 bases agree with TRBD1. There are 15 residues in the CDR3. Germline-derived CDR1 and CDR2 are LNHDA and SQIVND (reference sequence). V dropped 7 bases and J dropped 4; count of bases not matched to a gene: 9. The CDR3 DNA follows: TGTGCCAGTACTAAAGACAGGGGGCATTTCTATGGCTACACCTTC. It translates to CASTKDRGHFYGYTF.

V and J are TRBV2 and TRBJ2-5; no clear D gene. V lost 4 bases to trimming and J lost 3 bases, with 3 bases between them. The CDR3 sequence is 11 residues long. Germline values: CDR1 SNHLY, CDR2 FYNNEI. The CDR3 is CASSAKETQYF. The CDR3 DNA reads TGTGCCAGCAGTGCCAAAGAGACCCAGTACTTC.

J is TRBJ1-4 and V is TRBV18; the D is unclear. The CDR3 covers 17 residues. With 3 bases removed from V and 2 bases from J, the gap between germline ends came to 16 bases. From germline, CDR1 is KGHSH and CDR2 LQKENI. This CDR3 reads CASSPIFRHSTNEKLFF. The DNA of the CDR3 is TGTGCCAGCTCACCGATATTCCGACATTCGACTAATGAAAAACTGTTTTTT. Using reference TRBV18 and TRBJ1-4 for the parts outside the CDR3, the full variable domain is NAGVMQNPRHLVRRRGQEARLRCSPMKGHSHVYWYRQLPEEGLKFMVYLQKENIIDESGMPKERFSAEFPKEGPSILRIQQVVRGDSAAYFCASSPIFRHSTNEKLFFGSGTQLSVL.

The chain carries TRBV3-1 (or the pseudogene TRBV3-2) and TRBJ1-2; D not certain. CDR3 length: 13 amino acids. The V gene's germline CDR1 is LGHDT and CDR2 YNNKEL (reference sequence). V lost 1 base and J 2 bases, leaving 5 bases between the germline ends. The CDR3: CASSQASNYGYTF. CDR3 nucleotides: TGTGCCAGCAGCCAAGCTTCAAACTATGGCTACACCTTC.

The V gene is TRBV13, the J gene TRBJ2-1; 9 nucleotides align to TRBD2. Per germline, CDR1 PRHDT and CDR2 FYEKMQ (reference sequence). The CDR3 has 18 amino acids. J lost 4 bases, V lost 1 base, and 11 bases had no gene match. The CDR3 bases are TGTGCCAGCAGCTTAGAACTAGCGGGCGGTGGGGGGTACAATGAGCAGTTCTTC. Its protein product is CASSLELAGGGGYNEQFF.

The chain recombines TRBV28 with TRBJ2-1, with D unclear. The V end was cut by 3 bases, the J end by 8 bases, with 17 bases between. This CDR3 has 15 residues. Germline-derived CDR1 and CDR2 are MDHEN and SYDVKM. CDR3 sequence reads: CASSFIREVGDEQFF. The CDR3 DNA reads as TGTGCCAGCAGTTTCATCCGTGAGGTTGGAGATGAGCAGTTCTTC.

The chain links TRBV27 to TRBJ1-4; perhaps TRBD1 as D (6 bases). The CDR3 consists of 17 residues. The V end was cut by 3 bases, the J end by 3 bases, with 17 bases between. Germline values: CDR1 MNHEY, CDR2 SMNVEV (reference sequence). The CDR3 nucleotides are TGTGCCAGCAGTTTTTTCCCAGGGGCGAGCGCTAATGAAAAACTGTTTTTT. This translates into CASSFFPGASANEKLFF.

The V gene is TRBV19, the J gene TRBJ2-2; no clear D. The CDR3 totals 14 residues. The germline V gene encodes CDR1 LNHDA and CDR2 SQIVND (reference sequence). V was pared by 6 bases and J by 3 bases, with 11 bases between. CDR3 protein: CASRPSEDTGELFF. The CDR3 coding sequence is TGTGCCAGTAGGCCCAGCGAGGACACCGGGGAGCTGTTTTTT.

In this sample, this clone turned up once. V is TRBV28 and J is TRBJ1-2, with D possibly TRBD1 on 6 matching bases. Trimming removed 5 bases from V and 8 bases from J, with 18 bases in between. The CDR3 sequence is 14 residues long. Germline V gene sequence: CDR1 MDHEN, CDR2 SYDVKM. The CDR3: CASSPRQEVGGYTF. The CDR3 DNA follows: TGTGCCAGCAGTCCTCGACAGGAGGTAGGCGGCTACACCTTC.

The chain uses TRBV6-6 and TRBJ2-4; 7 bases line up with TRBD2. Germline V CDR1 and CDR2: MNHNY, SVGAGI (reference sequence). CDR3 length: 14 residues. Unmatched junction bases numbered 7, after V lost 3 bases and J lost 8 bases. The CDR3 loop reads CASSYRQGGDIQYF. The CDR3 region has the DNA TGTGCCAGCAGTTATCGCCAGGGAGGGGACATTCAGTACTTC.

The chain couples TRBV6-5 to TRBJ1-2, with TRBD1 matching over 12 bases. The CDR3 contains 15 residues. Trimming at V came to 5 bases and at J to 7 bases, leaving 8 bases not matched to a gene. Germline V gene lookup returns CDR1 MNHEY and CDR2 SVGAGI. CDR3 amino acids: CASSTLGTGGFGYTF. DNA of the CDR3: TGTGCCAGCAGTACACTCGGGACAGGGGGCTTTGGCTACACCTTC.

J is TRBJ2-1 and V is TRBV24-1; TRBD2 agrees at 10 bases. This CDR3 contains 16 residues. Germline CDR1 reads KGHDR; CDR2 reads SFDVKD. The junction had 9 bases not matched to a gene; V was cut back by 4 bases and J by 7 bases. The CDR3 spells CATSDHSGRARNEQFF. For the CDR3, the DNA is TGTGCCACCAGTGACCACAGCGGGAGGGCCAGGAATGAGCAGTTCTTC.

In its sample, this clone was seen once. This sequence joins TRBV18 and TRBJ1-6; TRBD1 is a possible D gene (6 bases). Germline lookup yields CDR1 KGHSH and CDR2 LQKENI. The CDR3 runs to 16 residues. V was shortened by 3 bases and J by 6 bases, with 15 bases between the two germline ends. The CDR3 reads CASSPATQGSNSPLHF. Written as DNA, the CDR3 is TGTGCCAGCTCACCGGCGACGCAGGGGAGTAATTCACCCCTCCACTTT.

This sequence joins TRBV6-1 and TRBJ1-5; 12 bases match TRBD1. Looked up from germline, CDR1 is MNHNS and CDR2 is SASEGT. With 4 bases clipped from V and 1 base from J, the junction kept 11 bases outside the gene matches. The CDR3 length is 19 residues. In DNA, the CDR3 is TGTGCCAGCAGTGCCTCTTTGGGGACAGGGGGCGGAAGCAATCAGCCCCAGCATTTT. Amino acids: CASSASLGTGGGSNQPQHF.

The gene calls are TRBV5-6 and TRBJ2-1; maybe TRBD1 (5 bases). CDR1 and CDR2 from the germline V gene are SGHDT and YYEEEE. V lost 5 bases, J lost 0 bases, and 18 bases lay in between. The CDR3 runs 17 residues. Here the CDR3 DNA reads TGTGCCAGCAGTTTGAGCCCCAGGGCAAGCTCCTACAATGAGCAGTTCTTC. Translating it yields CASSLSPRASSYNEQFF.

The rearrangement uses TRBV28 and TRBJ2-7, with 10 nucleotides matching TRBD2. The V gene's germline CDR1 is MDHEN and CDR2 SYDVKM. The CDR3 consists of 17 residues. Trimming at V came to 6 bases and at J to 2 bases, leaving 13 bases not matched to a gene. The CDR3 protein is CASSPGQTSGSPYEQYF. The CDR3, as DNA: TGTGCCAGCAGCCCGGGACAGACTAGCGGGTCCCCCTACGAGCAGTACTTC.

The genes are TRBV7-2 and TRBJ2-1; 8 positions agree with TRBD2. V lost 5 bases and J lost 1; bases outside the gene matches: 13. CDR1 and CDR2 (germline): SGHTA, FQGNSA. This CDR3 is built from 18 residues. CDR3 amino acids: CASSPKAGGSMSYNEQFF. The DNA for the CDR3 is TGTGCCAGCAGCCCAAAGGCGGGGGGCTCGATGTCCTACAATGAGCAGTTCTTC.